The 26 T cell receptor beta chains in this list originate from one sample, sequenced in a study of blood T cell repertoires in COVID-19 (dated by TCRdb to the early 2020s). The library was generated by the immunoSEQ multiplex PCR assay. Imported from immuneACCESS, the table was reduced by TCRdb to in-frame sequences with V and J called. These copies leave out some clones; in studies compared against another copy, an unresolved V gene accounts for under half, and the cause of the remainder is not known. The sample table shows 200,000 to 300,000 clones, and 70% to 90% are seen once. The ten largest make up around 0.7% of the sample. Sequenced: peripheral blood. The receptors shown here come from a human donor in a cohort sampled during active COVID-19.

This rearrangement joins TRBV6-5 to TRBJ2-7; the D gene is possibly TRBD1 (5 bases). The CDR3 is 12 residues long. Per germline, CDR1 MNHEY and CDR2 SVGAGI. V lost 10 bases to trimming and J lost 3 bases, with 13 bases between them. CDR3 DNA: TGTGCCACCGAAGACAGTTTCTACGAGCAGTACTTC. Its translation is CATEDSFYEQYF.

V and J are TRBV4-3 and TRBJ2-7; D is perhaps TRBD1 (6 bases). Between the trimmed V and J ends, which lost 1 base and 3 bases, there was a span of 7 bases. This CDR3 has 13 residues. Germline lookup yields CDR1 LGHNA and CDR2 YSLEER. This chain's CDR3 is CASSQVGGYEQYF. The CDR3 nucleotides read TGCGCCAGCAGCCAAGTAGGGGGCTACGAGCAGTACTTC.

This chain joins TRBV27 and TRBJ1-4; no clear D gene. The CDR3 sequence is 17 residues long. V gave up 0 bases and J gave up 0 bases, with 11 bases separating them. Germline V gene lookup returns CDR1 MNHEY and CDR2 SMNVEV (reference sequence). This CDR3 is CASSLSIATATNEKLFF. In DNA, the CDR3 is TGTGCCAGCAGTTTATCTATCGCCACTGCAACTAATGAAAAACTGTTTTTT.

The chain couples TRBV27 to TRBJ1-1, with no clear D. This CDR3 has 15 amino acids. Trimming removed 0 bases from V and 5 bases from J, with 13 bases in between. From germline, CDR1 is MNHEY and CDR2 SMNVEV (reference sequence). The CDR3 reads CASSLSGGVATEAFF. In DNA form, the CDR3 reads TGTGCCAGCAGTTTATCTGGCGGGGTGGCAACTGAAGCTTTCTTT.

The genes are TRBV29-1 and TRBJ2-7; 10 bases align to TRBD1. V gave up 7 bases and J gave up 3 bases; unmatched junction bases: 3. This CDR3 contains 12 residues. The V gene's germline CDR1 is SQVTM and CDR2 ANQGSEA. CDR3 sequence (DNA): TGCAGCGCCGGGACAGGGGTCTACGAGCAGTACTTC. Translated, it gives CSAGTGVYEQYF.

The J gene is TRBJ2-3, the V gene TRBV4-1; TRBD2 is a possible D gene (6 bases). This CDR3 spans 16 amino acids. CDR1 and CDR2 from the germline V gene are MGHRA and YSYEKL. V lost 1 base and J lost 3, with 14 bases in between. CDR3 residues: CASSQGGAGRTDTQYF. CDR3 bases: TGCGCCAGCAGCCAAGGCGGGGCAGGAAGGACAGATACGCAGTATTTT.

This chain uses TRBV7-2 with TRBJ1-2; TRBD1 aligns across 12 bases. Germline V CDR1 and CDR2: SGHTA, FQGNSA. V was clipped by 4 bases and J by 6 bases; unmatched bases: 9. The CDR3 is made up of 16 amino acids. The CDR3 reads CASSWAGQGAWDGYTF. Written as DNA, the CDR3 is TGTGCCAGCAGCTGGGCGGGACAGGGGGCGTGGGATGGCTACACCTTC. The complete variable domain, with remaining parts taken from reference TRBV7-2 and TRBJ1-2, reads GAGVSQSPSNKVTEKGKDVELRCDPISGHTALYWYRQSLGQGLEFLIYFQGNSAPDKSGLPSDRFSAERTGGSVSTLTIQRTQQEDSAVYLCASSWAGQGAWDGYTFGSGTRLTVV.

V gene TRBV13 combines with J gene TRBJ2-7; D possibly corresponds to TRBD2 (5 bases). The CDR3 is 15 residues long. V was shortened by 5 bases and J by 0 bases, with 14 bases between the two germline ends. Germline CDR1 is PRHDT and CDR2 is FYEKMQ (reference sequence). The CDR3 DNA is TGTGCCAGCAGCCTAACGGACGGGGACTCCTACGAGCAGTACTTC. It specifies CASSLTDGDSYEQYF.

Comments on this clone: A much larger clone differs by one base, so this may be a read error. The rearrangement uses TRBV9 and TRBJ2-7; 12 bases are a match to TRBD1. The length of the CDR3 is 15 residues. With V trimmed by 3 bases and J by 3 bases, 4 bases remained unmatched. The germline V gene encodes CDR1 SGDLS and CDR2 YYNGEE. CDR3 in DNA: TGTGCCAGCAGCGCCCGGGACAGGGGGCTCTACGAGCAGTACTTC. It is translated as CASSARDRGLYEQYF.

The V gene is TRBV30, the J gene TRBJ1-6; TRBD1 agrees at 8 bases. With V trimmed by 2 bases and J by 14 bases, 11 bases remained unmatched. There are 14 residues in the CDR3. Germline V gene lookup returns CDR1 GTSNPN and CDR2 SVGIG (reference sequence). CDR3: CAWSTGQGEFTLHF. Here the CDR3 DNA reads TGTGCCTGGAGTACCGGACAGGGTGAATTTACCCTCCACTTT.

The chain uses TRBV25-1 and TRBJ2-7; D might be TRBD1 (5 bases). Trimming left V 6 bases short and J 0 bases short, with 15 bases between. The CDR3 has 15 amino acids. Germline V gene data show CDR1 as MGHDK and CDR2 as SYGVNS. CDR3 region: CASSATGTRSYEQYF. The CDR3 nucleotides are TGTGCCAGCAGCGCTACAGGTACACGCTCCTACGAGCAGTACTTC.

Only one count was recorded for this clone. Written as DNA, the CDR3 is TGTGCCAGTAGTTTCAGACAGGGGGCACTTTCTGGAAACACCATATATTTT. Its protein is CASSFRQGALSGNTIYF. J is TRBJ1-3 and V is TRBV19; the match to TRBD1 covers 10 bases. Germline V gene lookup returns CDR1 LNHDA and CDR2 SQIVND (reference sequence). With 5 bases clipped from V and 1 base from J, the junction kept 8 bases outside the gene matches. The CDR3 length is 17 residues.

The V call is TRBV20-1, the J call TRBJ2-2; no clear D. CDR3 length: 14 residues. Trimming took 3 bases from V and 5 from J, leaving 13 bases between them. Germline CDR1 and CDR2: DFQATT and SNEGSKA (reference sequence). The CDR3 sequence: CSASWAQNTGELFF. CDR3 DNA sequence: TGCAGTGCTAGTTGGGCTCAGAATACCGGGGAGCTGTTTTTT.

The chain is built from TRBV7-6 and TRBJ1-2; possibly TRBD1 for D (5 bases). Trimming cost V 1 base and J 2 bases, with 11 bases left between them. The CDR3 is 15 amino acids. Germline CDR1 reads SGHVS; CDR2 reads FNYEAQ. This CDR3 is CASSLDQGDNYGYTF. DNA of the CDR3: TGTGCCAGCAGCTTAGATCAGGGTGACAACTATGGCTACACCTTC.

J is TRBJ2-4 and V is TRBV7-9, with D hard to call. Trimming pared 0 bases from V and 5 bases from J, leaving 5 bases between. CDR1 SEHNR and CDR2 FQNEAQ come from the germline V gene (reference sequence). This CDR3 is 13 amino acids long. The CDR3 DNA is TGTGCCAGCAGCTTAGCGCTAGAAAACATTCAGTACTTC. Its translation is CASSLALENIQYF. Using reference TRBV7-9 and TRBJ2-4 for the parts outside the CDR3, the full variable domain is DTGVSQNPRHKITKRGQNVTFRCDPISEHNRLYWYRQTLGQGPEFLTYFQNEAQLEKSRLLSDRFSAERPKGSFSTLEIQRTEQGDSAMYLCASSLALENIQYFGAGTRLSVL.

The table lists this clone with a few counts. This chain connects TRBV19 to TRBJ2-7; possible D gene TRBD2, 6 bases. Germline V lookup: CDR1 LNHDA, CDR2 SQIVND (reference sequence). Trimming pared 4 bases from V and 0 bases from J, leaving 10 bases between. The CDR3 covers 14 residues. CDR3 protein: CASSNLADSYEQYF. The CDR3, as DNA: TGTGCCAGTAGTAATTTAGCGGACTCCTACGAGCAGTACTTC.

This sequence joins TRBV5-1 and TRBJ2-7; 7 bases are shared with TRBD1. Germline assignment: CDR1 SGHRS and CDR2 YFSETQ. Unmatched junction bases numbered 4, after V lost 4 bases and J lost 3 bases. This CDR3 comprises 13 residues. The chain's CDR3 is CASSRDSNYEQYF. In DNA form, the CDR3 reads TGCGCCAGCAGCCGGGACAGTAACTACGAGCAGTACTTC.

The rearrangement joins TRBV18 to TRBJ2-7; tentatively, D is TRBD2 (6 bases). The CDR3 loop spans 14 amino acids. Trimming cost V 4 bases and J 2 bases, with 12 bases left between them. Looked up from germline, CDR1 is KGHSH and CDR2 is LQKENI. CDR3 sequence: CASSQNPGAYEQYF. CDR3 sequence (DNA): TGTGCCAGCTCACAAAATCCGGGAGCCTACGAGCAGTACTTC.

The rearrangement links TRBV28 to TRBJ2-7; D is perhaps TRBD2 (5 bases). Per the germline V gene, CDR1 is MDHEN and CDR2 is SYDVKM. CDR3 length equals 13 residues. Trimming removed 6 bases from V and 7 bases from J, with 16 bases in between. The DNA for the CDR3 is TGTGCCAGCAGGTCCGGGCCGCCGGGGGAGCAGTACTTC. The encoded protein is CASRSGPPGEQYF.

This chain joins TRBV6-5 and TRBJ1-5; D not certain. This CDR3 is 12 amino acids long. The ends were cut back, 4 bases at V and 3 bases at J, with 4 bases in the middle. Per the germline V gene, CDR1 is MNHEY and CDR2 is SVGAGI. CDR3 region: CASSSDNQPQHF. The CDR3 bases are TGTGCCAGCAGTTCAGACAATCAGCCCCAGCATTTT.

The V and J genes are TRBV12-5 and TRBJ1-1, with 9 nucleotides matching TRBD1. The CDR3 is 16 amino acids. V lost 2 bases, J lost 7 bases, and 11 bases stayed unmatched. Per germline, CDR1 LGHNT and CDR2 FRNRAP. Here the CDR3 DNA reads TGTGCTAGTGGTTTGAAACAGGGGGCCGTGGGAGGTGAAGCTTTCTTT. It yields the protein CASGLKQGAVGGEAFF.

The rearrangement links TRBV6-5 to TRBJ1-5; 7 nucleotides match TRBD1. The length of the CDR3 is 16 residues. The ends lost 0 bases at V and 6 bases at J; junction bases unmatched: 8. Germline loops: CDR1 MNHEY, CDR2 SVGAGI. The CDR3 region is CASSYSRHRGIQPQHF. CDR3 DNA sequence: TGTGCCAGCAGTTACTCGAGGCACAGGGGAATTCAGCCCCAGCATTTT.

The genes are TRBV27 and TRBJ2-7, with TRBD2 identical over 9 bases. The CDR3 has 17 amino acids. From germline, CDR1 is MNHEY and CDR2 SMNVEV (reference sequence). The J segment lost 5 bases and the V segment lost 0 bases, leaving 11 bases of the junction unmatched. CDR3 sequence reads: CASSLSRGSGRLHEQYF. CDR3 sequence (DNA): TGTGCCAGCAGTTTATCCCGTGGGAGCGGGAGGCTCCACGAGCAGTACTTC.

The CDR3 protein is CASSASGGLSYEQYF. CDR3 DNA: TGTGCCAGCTCCGCTAGCGGGGGGCTTTCCTACGAGCAGTACTTC. The J gene is TRBJ2-7, the V gene TRBV18, with 11 bases identical to TRBD2. The CDR3 spans 15 residues. Trimming took 6 bases from V and 1 from J; bases not matched to a gene: 5. Germline V lookup: CDR1 KGHSH, CDR2 LQKENI.

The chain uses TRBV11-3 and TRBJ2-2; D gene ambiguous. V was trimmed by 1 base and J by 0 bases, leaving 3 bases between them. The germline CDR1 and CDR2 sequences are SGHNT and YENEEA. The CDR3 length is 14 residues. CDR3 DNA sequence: TGTGCCAGCAGCTTAGTATCGAACACCGGGGAGCTGTTTTTT. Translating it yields CASSLVSNTGELFF. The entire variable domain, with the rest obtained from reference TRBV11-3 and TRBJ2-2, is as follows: EAGVVQSPRYKIIEKKQPVAFWCNPISGHNTLYWYLQNLGQGPELLIRYENEEAVDDSQLPKDRFSAERLKGVDSTLKIQPAELGDSAVYLCASSLVSNTGELFFGEGSRLTVL.

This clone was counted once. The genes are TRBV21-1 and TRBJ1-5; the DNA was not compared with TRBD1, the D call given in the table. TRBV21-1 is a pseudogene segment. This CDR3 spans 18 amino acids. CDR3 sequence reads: CASTLLASDRGDGQPQHF. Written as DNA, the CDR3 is TGTGCCAGCACCCTCCTCGCCTCAGACAGGGGAGATGGACAGCCCCAGCATTTT.